This T cell receptor (beta chain) emerged from a study of control samples from healthy donors and cancer patients. This clone was seen only a few times. This may come from a read error, since a much larger clone is one base off. The same CDR3 also results from other DNA sequences found in this sample. The method was immunoSEQ multiplex PCR; TCRdb's version includes in-frame clones alone and lacks a portion of them. The profile shows about 250,000 clones, 82% of them singletons. The source is an older woman with lung cancer. Sequenced material: PBMCs.

The CDR3 coding sequence is TGTGCCAGCAGCCAGGCCTCCTACGAGCAGTACTTC. Translating it yields CASSQASYEQYF. The chain recombines TRBV3-1 (or the pseudogene TRBV3-2) with TRBJ2-7; D is unresolved. Germline V gene sequence: CDR1 LGHDT, CDR2 YNNKEL (reference sequence). Trimming stripped 3 bases from V and 0 bases from J, with 3 bases between. The CDR3 spans 12 residues.